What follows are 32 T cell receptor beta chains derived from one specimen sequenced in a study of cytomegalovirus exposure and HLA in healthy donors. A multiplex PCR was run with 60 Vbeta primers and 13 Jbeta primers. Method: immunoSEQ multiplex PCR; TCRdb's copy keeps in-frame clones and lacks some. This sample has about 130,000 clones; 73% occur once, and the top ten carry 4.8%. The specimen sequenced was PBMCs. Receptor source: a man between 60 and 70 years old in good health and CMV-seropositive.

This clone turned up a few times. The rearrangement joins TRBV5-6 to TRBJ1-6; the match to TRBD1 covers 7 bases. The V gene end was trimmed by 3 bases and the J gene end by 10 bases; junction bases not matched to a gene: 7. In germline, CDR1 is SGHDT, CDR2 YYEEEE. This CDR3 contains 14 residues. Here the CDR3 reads CASSWRDSQSPLHF. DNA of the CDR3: TGTGCCAGCAGCTGGCGGGACAGCCAATCACCCCTCCACTTT.

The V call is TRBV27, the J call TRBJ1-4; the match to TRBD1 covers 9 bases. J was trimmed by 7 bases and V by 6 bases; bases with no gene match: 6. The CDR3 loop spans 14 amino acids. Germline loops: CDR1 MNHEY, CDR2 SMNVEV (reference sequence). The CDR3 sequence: CASSRDRESEKLFF. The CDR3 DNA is TGTGCCAGCAGCAGGGACAGGGAGAGTGAAAAACTGTTTTTT.

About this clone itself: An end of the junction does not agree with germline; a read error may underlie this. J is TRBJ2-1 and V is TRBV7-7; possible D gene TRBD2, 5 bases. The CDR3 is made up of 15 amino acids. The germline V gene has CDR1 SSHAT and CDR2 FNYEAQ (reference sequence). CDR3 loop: CASSFGAEPYNEQFF. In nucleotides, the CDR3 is TGTGCTAGCAGCTTTGGAGCGGAGCCCTACAATGAGCAGTTCTTC.

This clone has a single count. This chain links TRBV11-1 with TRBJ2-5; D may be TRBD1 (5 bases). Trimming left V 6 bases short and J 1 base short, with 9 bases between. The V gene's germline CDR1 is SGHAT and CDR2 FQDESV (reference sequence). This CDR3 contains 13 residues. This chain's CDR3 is CASSRQTQETQYF. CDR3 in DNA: TGTGCCAGCAGTCGACAGACCCAAGAGACCCAGTACTTC. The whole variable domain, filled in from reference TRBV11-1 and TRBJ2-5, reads EAEVAQSPRYKITEKSQAVAFWCDPISGHATLYWYRQILGQGPELLVQFQDESVVDDSQLPKDRFSAERLKGVDSTLKIQPAELGDSAMYLCASSRQTQETQYFGPGTRLLVL.

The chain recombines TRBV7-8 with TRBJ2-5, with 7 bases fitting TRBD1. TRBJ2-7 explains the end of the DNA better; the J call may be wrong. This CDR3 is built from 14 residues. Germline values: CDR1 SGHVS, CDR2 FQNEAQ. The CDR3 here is CASSLDRGSYEQYF. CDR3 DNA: TGTGCCAGCAGCTTAGACAGGGGATCCTACGAGCAGTACTTC.

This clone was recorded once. CDR3 coding DNA: TGTGCCAGCAGCGCTCCTAGCGGGGCGTTGTACCAAGAGACCCAGTACTTC. Protein product: CASSAPSGALYQETQYF. The rearrangement joins TRBV9 to TRBJ2-5, with TRBD2 matching 9 bases. The CDR3 sequence is 17 residues long. CDR1 is SGDLS and CDR2 is YYNGEE in the germline V gene. V gave up 3 bases and J gave up 0 bases; unmatched junction bases: 9. Together with reference TRBV9 and TRBJ2-5, the CDR3 gives the full variable domain: DSGVTQTPKHLITATGQRVTLRCSPRSGDLSVYWYQQSLDQGLQFLIQYYNGEERAKGNILERFSAQQFPDLHSELNLSSLELGDSALYFCASSAPSGALYQETQYFGPGTRLLVL.

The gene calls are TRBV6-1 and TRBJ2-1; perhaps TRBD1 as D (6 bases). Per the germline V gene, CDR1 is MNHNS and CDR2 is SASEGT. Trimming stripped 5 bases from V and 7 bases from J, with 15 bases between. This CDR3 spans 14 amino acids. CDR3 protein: CASSLGAGRNEQFF. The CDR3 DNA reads TGTGCCAGCAGTCTGGGGGCAGGGCGGAATGAGCAGTTCTTC.

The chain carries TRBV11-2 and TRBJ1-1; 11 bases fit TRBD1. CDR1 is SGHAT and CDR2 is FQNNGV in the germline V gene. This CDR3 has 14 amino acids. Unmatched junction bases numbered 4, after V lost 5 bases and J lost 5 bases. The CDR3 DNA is TGTGCCAGCAGCCCCGGGACAGGGGGAACTGAAGCTTTCTTT. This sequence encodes CASSPGTGGTEAFF.

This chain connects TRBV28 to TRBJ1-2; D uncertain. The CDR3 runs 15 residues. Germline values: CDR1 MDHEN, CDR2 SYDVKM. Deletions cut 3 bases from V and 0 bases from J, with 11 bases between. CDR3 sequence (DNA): TGTGCCAGCAGTTTGTTGACACATTCTAACTATGGCTACACCTTC. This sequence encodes CASSLLTHSNYGYTF.

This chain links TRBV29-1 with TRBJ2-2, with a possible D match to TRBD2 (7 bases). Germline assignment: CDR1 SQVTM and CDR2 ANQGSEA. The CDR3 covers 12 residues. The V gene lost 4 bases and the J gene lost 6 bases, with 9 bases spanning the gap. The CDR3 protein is CSVARGPGELFF. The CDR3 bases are TGCAGCGTTGCGCGGGGGCCCGGGGAGCTGTTTTTT.

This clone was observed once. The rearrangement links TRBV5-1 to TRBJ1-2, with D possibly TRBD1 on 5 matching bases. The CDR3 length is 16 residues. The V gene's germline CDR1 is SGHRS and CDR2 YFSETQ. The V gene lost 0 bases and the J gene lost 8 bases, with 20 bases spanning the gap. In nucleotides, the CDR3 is TGCGCCAGCAGCTTGGGGACAACCCCTGGGGATGAGGGCTACACCTTC. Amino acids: CASSLGTTPGDEGYTF.

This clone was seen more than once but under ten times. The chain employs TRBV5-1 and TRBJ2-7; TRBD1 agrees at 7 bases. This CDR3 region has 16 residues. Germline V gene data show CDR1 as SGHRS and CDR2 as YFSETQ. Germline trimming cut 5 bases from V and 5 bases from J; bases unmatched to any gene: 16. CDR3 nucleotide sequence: TGCGCCAGCAGAGCCCAAACGGTAGGGGGCGGAGACGAGCAGTACTTC. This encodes CASRAQTVGGGDEQYF.

The CDR3 sequence is CASRRTGNAQPQHF. As DNA, the CDR3 is TGTGCCAGCAGGAGGACAGGGAACGCTCAGCCCCAGCATTTT. This chain joins TRBV28 and TRBJ1-5; 8 nucleotides line up with TRBD1. This CDR3 is 14 amino acids long. Germline CDR1 and CDR2: MDHEN and SYDVKM. With 6 bases clipped from V and 6 bases from J, the junction kept 7 bases outside the gene matches.

CDR3 nucleotides: TGCACCAGCAGCCAAGGGCCCGGCCGCGGAAAACTGTTTTTT. Translated, it gives CTSSQGPGRGKLFF. The rearrangement joins TRBV1 to TRBJ1-4. TRBV1 is classified as a pseudogene. The CDR3 has 14 amino acids.

CDR3 region: CASSQGRAREGYGYTF. CDR3 bases: TGTGCCAGCAGCCAAGGCAGGGCCAGGGAGGGGTATGGCTACACCTTC. The chain joins TRBV14 to TRBJ1-2; D perhaps matches TRBD1 (5 bases). Looked up from germline, CDR1 is SGHDN and CDR2 is FVKESK. The CDR3 sequence is 16 residues long. Trimming took off 1 base at V and 5 bases at J, with 17 bases between the two ends.

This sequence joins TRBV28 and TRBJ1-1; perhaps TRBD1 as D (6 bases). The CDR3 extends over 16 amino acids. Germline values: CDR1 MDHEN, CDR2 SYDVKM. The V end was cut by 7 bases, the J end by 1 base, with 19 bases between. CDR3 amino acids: CASTDRWILENTEAFF. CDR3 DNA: TGTGCCAGCACCGACAGGTGGATTTTAGAGAACACTGAAGCTTTCTTT.

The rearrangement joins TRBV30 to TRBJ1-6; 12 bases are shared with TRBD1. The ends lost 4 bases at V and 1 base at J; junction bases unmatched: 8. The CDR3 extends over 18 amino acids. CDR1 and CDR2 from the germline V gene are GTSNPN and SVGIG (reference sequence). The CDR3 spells CAWTQPGQGASYNSPLHF. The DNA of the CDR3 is TGTGCCTGGACTCAACCGGGACAGGGGGCTTCCTATAATTCACCCCTCCACTTT. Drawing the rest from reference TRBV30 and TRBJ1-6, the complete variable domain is SQTIHQWPATLVQPVGSPLSLECTVEGTSNPNLYWYRQAAGRGLQLLFYSVGIGQISSEVPQNLSASRPQDRQFILSSKKLLLSDSGFYLCAWTQPGQGASYNSPLHFGNGTRLTVT.

CDR3 in DNA: TGTGCCAGCAGCCTCAGTGTTAACTATGGCTACACCTTC. Translated, it gives CASSLSVNYGYTF. J is TRBJ1-2 and V is TRBV7-2; D is undetermined. CDR1 and CDR2 (germline): SGHTA, FQGNSA. Trimming took 5 bases from V and 1 from J, leaving 8 bases between them. The CDR3 is made up of 13 amino acids.

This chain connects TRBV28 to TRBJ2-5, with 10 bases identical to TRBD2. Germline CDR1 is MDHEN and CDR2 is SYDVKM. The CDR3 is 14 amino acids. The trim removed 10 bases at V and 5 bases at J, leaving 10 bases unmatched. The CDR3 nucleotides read TGTGCCACTGAGAGCGGGGGGGTAATGGAGACCCAGTACTTC. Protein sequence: CATESGGVMETQYF.

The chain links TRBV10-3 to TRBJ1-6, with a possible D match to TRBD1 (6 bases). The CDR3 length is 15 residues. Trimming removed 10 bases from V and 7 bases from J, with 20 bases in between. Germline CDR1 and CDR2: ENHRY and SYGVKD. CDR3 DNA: TGTGCCACCCGTGTGAAGGGGGTGGACAATTCACCCCTCCACTTT. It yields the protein CATRVKGVDNSPLHF.

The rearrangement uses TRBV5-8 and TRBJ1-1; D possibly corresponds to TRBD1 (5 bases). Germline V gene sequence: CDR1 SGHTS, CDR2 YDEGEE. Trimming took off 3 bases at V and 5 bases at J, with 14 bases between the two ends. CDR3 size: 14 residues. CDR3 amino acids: CASSWGEGRTEAFF. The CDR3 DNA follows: TGTGCCAGCAGCTGGGGCGAAGGGAGGACTGAAGCTTTCTTT.

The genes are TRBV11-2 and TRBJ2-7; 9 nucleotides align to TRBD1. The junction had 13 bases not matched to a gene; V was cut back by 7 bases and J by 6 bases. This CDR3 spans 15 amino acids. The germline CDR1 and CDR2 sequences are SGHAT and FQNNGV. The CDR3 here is CASTHVRGTGSEQYF. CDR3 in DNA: TGTGCCAGCACCCACGTCAGGGGGACAGGGAGCGAGCAGTACTTC.

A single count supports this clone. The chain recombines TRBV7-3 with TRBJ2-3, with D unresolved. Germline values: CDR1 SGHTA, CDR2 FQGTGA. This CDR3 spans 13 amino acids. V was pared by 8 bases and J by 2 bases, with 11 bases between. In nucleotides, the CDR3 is TGTGCCAGCCTTAACTCTACCACAGATACGCAGTATTTT. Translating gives CASLNSTTDTQYF.

The CDR3 DNA reads TGTGCCAGCAGTTCCCCACAGGGGGAGGGGGCCGGGGAGCTGTTTTTT. Protein: CASSSPQGEGAGELFF. This sequence joins TRBV28 and TRBJ2-2, with D possibly TRBD1 on 8 matching bases. The V end lost 4 bases, the J end lost 6 bases, and 18 bases lay between the germline ends. CDR1 is MDHEN, CDR2 SYDVKM, per germline. CDR3 length equals 16 residues.

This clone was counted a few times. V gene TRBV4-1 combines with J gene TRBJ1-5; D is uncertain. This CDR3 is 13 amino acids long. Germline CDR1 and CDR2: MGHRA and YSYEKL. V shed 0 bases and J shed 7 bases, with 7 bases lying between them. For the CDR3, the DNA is TGCGCCAGCAGCCAAGAAGGAGGGCAGCCCCAGCATTTT. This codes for CASSQEGGQPQHF.

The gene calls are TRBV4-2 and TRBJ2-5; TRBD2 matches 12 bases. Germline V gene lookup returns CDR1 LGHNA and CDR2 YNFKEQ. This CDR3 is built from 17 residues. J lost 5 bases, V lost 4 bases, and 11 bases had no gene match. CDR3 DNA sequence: TGTGCCAGCAGCCGACCTAGCGGGGGGGCCTCACTTGAGACCCAGTACTTC. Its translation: CASSRPSGGASLETQYF.

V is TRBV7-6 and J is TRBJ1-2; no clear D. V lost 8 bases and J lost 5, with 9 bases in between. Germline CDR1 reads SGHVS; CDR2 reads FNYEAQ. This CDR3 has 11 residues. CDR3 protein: CASSEEYGYTF. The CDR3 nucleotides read TGTGCCAGCTCGGAGGAATATGGCTACACCTTC.

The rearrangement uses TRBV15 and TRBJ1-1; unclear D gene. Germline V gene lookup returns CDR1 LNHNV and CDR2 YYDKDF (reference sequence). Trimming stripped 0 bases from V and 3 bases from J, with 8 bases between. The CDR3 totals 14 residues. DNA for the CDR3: TGTGCCACCAGCAGAGACCCTTTCGACACTGAAGCTTTCTTT. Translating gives CATSRDPFDTEAFF.

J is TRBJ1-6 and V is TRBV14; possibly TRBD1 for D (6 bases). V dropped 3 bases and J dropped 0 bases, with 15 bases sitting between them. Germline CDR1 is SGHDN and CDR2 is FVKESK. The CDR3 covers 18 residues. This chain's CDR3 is CASSQLGQFASYNSPLHF. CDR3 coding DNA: TGTGCCAGCAGCCAGCTCGGACAGTTTGCCTCCTATAATTCACCCCTCCACTTT.

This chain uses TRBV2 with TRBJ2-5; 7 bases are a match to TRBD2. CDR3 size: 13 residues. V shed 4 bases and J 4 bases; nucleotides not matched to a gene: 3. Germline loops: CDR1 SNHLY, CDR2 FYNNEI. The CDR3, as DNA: TGTGCCAGCAGTGGACTAGCCTTAGAGACCCAGTACTTC. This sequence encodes CASSGLALETQYF.

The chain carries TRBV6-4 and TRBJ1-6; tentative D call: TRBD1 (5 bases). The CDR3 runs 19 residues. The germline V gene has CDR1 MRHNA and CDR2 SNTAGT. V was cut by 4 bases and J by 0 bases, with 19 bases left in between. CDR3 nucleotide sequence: TGTGCCAGCAGTGGTGGGGGGGGAGGCAAACTCTCCTATAATTCACCCCTCCACTTT. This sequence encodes CASSGGGGGKLSYNSPLHF.

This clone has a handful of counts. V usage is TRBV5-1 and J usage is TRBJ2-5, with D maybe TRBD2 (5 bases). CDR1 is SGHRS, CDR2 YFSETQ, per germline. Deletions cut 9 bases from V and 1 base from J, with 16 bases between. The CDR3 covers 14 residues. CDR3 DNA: TGCGCCACCAAGGAGCAAAGCGGCCAAGAGACCCAGTACTTC. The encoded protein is CATKEQSGQETQYF.